Included here is one T cell receptor (beta chain) sequence, with context. The sample holds one count of this clone. Its antigen is still unknown. Per-base quality was not reported, and no clone a single base away is much larger than it. The CDR3 regions of human TCRbeta chains were analyzed by immunosequencing. On the authors' methods: Repertoire TCRs were checked for matches against a reference library of SARS-CoV-2-specific TCRs that had been generated using the MIRA antigen-specificity platform. Breadth was defined as the fraction of unique TCRs that were SARS-CoV-2-associated. Depth was defined as the fraction of total T cells that were SARS-CoV-2-associated. Using the MIRA data, every spike-specific TCR was mapped to the spike region that the TCR reacted to and assigned to either a CD4 or a CD8 class. Log10-transformed breadth and depth values were compared by one-way ANOVA with Sidak's multiple comparisons tests. Held by TCRdb, this immuneACCESS table contains in-frame sequences only and omits some clones. Under half of the omission traces to an unresolved V gene where checked; the cause of the rest is unknown. From that table come the V and J calls and clone size; the DNA was used to work out D and trimming. This sample lists roughly 100,000 clones; 89% were detected once. The ten most abundant clones make up 35% to 55% of the sample.

The intended sense of this specimen's time point label: about 28 days (+/-7) after the second vaccine dose. AZD1222 recipients whose second dose came at about 4 weeks and those whose second dose came at about 12 weeks were combined into one group, since spike-specific TCR depth and breadth did not differ between the two schedules. The vaccinee samples were drawn from two UK trials, COV001 and COV002, one of which was a single-blind randomized controlled phase 2/3 trial testing AZD1222 (ChAdOx1 nCoV-19) in healthy adults. For TCRbeta chain sequencing, PBMC samples were collected from trial participants at day 0 and at day 28 after the second dose. From the germline V gene, CDR1 is SGHRS and CDR2 is YFSETQ. From its cysteine to its phenylalanine, the CDR3 spans 14 amino acids. CDR3 DNA is the only sequence kept; it has 42 bases, read in frame from the first base. V is reduced by 4 bases and J by 4 bases, leaving a spacing of 9 bases between them.

This record belongs to a study of T cell responses to AZD1222 COVID-19 vaccine (dated by TCRdb to 2020 to 2023). General notes on the study: TCR sequencing covered some 240 trial participants: 200 to 210 given two doses of AZD1222 and 26 given two doses of MenACWY control vaccine. Trial participants were enrolled by age into 18-55, 56-69 and 70-plus year subgroups, with approximately 160, 26 and 62 TCR-sequenced participants respectively. Results the study describes overall, beyond this receptor: Conclusions about previously exposed vaccinees are limited because only six or seven AZD1222 recipients were SARS-CoV-2 seropositive at baseline. Most participants were white British and females outnumbered males, and the authors suggested that clonal diversity may have been underestimated. CD4 TCRs associated with the vaccine covered the entire spike protein, and the dominant responses were in regions 160-218 and 743-854. In the small 56-69-year group, the increase in depth fell short of significance, most likely because of low power. Reportedly, almost half of the unique spike-specific TCRs recognized epitopes lying outside the regions that are mutated in the B.1.351 and B.1.1.7 variants. Spike-specific TCR breadth and depth rose significantly after two AZD1222 doses compared with day 0 and with MenACWY recipients. Because no day 14 peak-response samples were available, the repertoires could be characterized only after the peak T cell response.

The rearranged chain carries TRBV5-1 and TRBJ2-6; TRBD1 is a possible D gene, resting on 6 matching bases. This TCR came from an adult who received the AZD1222 COVID-19 vaccine. The specimen comprised peripheral blood, sampled 28 days after the second AZD1222 dose. The CDR3 here reads CASSEGDGANVLTF. The DNA sequence follows: TGCGCCAGCAGCGAGGGGGACGGGGCCAACGTCCTGACTTTC.